This entry describes one T cell receptor (beta chain). The antigen is unknown. This entry is derived from a study of graft-versus-host responses after intestinal transplantation. Overall study context: Transplant types were multivisceral, liver-intestinal, or isolated intestinal.

Study-wide results and caveats: GvH clones were identified in recipient marrow, with some first appearing in ileum or blood.

This CDR3 has 16 amino acids. Losses at the gene ends were 5 bases for V and 3 bases for J; bases not matched to a gene: 12. The germline CDR1 and CDR2 sequences are SGHTA and FQGTGA. Generated by immunoSEQ multiplex PCR, the TCRdb table keeps only in-frame clones and is missing some. The table has 40,000 or so clones, around 86% seen once. V and J are TRBV7-3 and TRBJ1-1, with 7 bases aligning to TRBD1. The source is a human patient who received an intestinal transplant, so some T cells may come from the graft donor. Sequences were derived from PBMCs, sampled about 160 weeks after transplant. The CDR3 DNA reads TGTGCCAGCAGCCTGGGACGGGCAGGGGGTGACACTGAAGCTTTCTTT. Translating it yields CASSLGRAGGDTEAFF.